What follows describes a single T cell receptor beta chain. CDR3 size: 15 residues. CDR1 and CDR2 (germline): MDHEN, SYDVKM. Trimming took off 1 base at V and 3 bases at J, with 12 bases between the two ends. The sample originates from a study of Ad26.COV2.S vaccination and SARS-CoV-2 variants. Profiled with immunoSEQ multiplex PCR; TCRdb holds only in-frame clones, not every one. This table has about 350,000 clones, roughly 89% appearing once. Specified treatment: roughly 18 received Ad26.COV2.S at low or high dose, single or two shots; a few received placebo; per-sample allocation not given. At day 63 after the first vaccine or placebo injection, samples were drawn.

The chain employs TRBV28 and TRBJ1-1; D unresolved. The sequence came from a person aged 18-60 years who received the Ad26.COV2.S COVID-19 vaccine or a placebo. The starting material was peripheral blood, obtained in a trial of Ad26.COV2.S vaccine versus placebo. CDR3 amino acids: CASSLYRTVYTEAFF. In nucleotides, the CDR3 is TGTGCCAGCAGTTTATATCGGACGGTATACACTGAAGCTTTCTTT.